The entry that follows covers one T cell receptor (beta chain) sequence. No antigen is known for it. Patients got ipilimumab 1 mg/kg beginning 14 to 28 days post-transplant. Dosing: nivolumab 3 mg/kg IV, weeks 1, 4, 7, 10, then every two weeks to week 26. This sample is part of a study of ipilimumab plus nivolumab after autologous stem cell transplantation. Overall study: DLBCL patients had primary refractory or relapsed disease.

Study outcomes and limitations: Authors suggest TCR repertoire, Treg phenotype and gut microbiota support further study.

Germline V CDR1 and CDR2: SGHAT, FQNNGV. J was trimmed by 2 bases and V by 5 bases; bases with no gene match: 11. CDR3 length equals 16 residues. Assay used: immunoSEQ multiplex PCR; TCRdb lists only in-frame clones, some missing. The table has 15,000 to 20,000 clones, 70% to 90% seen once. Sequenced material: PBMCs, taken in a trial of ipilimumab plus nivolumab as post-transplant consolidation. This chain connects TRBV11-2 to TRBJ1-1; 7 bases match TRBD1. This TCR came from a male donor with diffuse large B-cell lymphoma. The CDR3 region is CASSARSGGLNTEAFF. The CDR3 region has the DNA TGTGCCAGCAGCGCCCGCTCAGGGGGTCTTAACACTGAAGCTTTCTTT.